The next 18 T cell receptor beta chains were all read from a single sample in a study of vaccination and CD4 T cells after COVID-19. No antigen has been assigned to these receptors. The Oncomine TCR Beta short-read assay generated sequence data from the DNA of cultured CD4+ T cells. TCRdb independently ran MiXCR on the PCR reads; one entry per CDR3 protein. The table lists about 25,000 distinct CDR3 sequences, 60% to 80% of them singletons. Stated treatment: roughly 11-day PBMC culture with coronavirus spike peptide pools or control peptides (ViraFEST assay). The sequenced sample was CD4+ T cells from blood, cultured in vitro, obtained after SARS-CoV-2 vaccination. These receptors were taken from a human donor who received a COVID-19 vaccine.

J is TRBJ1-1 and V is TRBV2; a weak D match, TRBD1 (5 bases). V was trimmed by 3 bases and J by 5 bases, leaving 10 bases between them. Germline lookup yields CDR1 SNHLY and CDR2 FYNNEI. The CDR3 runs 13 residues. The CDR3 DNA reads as TGTGCCAGCAGTGATATGCGGGGGACTGAAGCTTTCTTT. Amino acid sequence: CASSDMRGTEAFF.

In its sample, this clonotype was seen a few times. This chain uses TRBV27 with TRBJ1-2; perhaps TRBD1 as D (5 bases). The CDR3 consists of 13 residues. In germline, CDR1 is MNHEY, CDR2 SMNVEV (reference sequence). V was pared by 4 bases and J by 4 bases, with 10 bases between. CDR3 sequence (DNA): TGTGCCAGCAGTTCCGGGCAGGGCTATGGCTACACCTTC. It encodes CASSSGQGYGYTF.

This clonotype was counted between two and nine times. The CDR3 sequence is CSAISEGSLAKNIQYF. CDR3 bases: TGCAGTGCCATAAGCGAGGGCTCCCTAGCCAAAAACATTCAGTACTTC. The chain couples TRBV20-1 to TRBJ2-4; D might be TRBD2 (5 bases). The CDR3 length is 16 residues. CDR1 and CDR2 (germline): DFQATT, SNEGSKA (reference sequence). The V and J ends lost 6 bases and 0 bases respectively, with 18 bases between them.

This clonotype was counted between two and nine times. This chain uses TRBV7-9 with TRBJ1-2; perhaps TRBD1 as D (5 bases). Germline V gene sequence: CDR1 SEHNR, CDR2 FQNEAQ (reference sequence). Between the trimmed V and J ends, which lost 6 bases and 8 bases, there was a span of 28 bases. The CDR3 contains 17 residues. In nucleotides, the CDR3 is TGTGCCAGCAGTCCGACCCTCCAGGGACCCCCCGTGCGGGGCTACACCTTC. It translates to CASSPTLQGPPVRGYTF.

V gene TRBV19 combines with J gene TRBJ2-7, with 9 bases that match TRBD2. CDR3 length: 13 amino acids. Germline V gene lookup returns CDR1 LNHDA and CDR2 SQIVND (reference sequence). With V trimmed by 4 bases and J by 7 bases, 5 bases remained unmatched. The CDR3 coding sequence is TGTGCCAGTAGTAGCCTAGCGGGGTTGGAGCAGTACTTC. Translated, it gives CASSSLAGLEQYF.

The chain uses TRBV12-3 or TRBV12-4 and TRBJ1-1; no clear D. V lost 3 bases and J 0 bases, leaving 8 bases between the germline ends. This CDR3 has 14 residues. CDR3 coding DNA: TGTGCCAGCAGTTTTCGGCGGTTGAACACTGAAGCTTTCTTT. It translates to CASSFRRLNTEAFF.

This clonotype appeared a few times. The CDR3 DNA sequence: TGCAGTGCTCACAGGGGGGAGAACACTGAAGCTTTCTTT. As protein: CSAHRGENTEAFF. The rearrangement uses TRBV20-1 and TRBJ1-1; 8 bases match TRBD1. CDR3 length: 13 amino acids. The germline V gene encodes CDR1 DFQATT and CDR2 SNEGSKA (reference sequence). V lost 5 bases and J lost 1; bases outside the gene matches: 3.

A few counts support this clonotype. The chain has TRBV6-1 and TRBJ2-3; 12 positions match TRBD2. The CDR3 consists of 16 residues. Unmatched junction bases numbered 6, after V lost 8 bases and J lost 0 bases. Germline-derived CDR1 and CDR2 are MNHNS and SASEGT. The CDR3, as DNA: TGTGCCAGCCTCCGGACTAGCGGGGCTAGCACAGATACGCAGTATTTT. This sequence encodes CASLRTSGASTDTQYF.

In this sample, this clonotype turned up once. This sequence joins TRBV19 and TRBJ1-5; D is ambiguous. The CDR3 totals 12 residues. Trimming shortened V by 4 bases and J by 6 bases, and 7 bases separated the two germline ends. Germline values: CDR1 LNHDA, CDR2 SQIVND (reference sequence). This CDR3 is CASSTLSQPQHF. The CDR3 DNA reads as TGTGCCAGTAGTACCCTAAGTCAGCCCCAGCATTTT.

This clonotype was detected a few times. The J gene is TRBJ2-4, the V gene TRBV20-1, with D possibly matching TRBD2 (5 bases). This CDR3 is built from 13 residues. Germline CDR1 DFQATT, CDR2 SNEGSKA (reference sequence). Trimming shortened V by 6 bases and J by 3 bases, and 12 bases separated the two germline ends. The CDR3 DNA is TGCAGTGCGGTCGAGGGAGTCAAAAACATTCAGTACTTC. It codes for CSAVEGVKNIQYF.

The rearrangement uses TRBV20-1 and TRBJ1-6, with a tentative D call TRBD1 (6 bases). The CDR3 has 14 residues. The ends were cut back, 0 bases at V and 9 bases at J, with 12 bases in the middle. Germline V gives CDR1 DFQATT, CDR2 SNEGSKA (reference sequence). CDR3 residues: CSARDTGRASPLHF. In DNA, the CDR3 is TGCAGTGCTAGAGATACAGGGAGGGCTTCACCCCTCCACTTT.

The CDR3 region is CSARDRWGQNTGELFF. The CDR3 region has the DNA TGCAGTGCTAGAGATAGGTGGGGCCAAAACACCGGGGAGCTGTTTTTT. The chain employs TRBV20-1 and TRBJ2-2; possibly TRBD1 for D (5 bases). Germline V CDR1 and CDR2: DFQATT, SNEGSKA (reference sequence). V was cut by 0 bases and J by 2 bases, with 13 bases left in between. The CDR3 sequence is 16 residues long.

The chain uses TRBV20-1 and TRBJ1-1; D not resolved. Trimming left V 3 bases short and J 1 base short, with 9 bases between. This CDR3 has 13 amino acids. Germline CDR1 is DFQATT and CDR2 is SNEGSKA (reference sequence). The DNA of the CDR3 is TGCAGTGCTAGGGTTAATTGGAACACTGAAGCTTTCTTT. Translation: CSARVNWNTEAFF.

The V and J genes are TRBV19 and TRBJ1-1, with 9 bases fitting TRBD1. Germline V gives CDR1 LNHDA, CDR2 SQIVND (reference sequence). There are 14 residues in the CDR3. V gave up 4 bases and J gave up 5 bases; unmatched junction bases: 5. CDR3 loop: CASSTGQGGTEAFF. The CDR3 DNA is TGTGCCAGTAGTACGGGACAGGGAGGGACTGAAGCTTTCTTT.

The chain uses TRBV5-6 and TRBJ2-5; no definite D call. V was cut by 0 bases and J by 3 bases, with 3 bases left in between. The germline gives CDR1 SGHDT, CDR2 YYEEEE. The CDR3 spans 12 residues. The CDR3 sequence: CASSLVEETQYF. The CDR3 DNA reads TGTGCCAGCAGCTTGGTCGAAGAGACCCAGTACTTC. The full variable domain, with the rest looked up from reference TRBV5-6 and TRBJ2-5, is DAGVTQSPTHLIKTRGQQVTLRCSPKSGHDTVSWYQQALGQGPQFIFQYYEEEERQRGNFPDRFSGHQFPNYSSELNVNALLLGDSALYLCASSLVEETQYFGPGTRLLVL.

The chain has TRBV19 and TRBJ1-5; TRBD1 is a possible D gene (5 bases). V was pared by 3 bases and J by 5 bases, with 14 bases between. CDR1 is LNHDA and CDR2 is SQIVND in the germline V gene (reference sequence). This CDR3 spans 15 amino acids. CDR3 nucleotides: TGTGCCAGTAGTATTCCCAAGGGGTTCGATCAGCCCCAGCATTTT. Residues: CASSIPKGFDQPQHF.

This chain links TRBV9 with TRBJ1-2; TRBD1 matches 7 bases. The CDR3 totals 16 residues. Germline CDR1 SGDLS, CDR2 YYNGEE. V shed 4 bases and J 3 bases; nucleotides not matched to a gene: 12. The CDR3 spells CASSPRLGRGDYGYTF. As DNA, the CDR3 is TGTGCCAGCAGCCCACGTCTCGGCAGGGGGGACTATGGCTACACCTTC.

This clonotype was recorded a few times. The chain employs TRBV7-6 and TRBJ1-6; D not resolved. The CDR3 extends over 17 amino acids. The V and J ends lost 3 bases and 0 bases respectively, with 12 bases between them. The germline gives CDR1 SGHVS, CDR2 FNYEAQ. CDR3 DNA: TGTGCCAGCAGCTTGGGATTGCGGAGCTCCTATAATTCACCCCTCCACTTT. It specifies CASSLGLRSSYNSPLHF.